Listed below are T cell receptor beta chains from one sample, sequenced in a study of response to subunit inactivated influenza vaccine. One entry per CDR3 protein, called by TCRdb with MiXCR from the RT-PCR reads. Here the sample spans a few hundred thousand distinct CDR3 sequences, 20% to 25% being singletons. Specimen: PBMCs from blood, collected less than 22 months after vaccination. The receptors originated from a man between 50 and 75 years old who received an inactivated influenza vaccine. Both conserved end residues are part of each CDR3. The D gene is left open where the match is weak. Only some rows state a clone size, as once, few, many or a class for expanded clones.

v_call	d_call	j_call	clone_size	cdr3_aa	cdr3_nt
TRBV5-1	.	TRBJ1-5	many	CASSLTVGNDQPQHF	TGCGCCAGCAGCCTGACAGTGGGTAACGATCAGCCCCAGCATTTT
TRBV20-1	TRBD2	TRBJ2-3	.	CSVGEAGGPREDTQYF	TGCAGTGTTGGAGAAGCGGGGGGGCCTCGGGAAGATACGCAGTATTTT
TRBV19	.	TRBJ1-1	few	CASRDPRTTEAFF	TGTGCCAGCCGGGACCCCAGGACCACTGAAGCTTTCTTT
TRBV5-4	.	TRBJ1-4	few	CASSLKSESNEKLFF	TGTGCCAGCAGCTTGAAGTCAGAGTCTAATGAAAAACTGTTTTTT
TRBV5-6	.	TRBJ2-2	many	CASSLDRDLLTGELFF	TGTGCCAGCAGCTTGGACAGGGACCTTCTAACCGGGGAGCTGTTTTTT
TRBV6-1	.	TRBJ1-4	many	CASSLNLAKEKLFF	TGTGCCAGCAGCCTGAACCTCGCGAAAGAAAAACTGTTTTTT
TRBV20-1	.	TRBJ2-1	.	CSARAGLSSYNEQFF	TGCAGTGCTAGAGCAGGCTTAAGCTCCTACAATGAGCAGTTCTTC
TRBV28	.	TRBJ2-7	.	CASSAPFGASSYEQYF	TGTGCCAGCAGTGCCCCCTTTGGGGCCAGCTCCTACGAGCAGTACTTC
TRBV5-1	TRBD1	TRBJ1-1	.	CASSLQGQGLGTEAFF	TGCGCCAGCAGCTTGCAGGGACAGGGCCTGGGCACTGAAGCTTTCTTT
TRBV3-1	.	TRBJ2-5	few	CASSQERQHQETQYF	TGTGCCAGCAGCCAAGAAAGGCAGCACCAAGAGACCCAGTACTTC
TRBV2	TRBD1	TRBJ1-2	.	CASSPGQGRGGYGYTF	TGTGCCAGTTCGCCGGGACAGGGGAGAGGAGGCTATGGCTACACCTTC
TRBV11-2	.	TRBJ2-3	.	CASRTFRRRSALPDTQYF	TGTGCCAGCAGGACCTTCAGGAGGAGGAGCGCCCTCCCCGATACGCAGTATTTT
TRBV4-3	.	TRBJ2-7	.	CASSQGERVSEQYF	TGCGCCAGCAGCCAAGGGGAGCGGGTTTCCGAGCAGTACTTC
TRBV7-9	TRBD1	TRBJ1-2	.	CASSLETGVPNGYTF	TGTGCCAGCAGCTTAGAGACAGGGGTTCCGAATGGCTACACCTTC
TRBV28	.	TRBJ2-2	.	CASSFTYQNTGELFF	TGTGCCAGCAGTTTTACTTACCAAAACACCGGGGAGCTGTTTTTT
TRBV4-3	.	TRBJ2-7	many	CASSQGVGAYEQYF	TGCGCCAGCAGCCAAGGTGTAGGGGCCTACGAGCAGTACTTC
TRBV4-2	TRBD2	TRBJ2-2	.	CASSQDPLAVNTGELFF	TGTGCCAGCAGCCAAGATCCCCTAGCGGTAAACACCGGGGAGCTGTTTTTT
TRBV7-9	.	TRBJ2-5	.	CASSLGITEETQYF	TGTGCCAGCAGCTTAGGTATTACGGAAGAGACCCAGTACTTC
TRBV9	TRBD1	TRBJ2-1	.	CASSVGQGAVNEQFF	TGTGCCAGCAGCGTAGGGCAGGGGGCGGTTAATGAGCAGTTCTTC
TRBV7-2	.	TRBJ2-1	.	CASSLASQARSEQFF	TGTGCCAGCAGCTTAGCGTCTCAGGCTAGGAGTGAGCAGTTCTTC
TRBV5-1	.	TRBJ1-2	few	CASSLTPRGEGYTF	TGCGCCAGCAGCCTCACCCCTAGAGGGGAAGGCTACACCTTC
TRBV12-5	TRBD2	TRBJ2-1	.	CASGGLAELRSYNEQFF	TGTGCTAGTGGTGGACTAGCGGAACTGCGCTCCTACAATGAGCAGTTCTTC
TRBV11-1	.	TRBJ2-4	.	CASSLAGGTPIAKNIQYF	TGTGCCAGCAGCTTAGCTGGGGGGACACCCATAGCCAAAAACATTCAGTACTTC
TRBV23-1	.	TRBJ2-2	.	CASSTRRTGTSRLYSNTGELFF	TGCGCCAGCAGTACCCGCCGGACAGGGACTAGCCGACTTTACTCGAACACCGGGGAGCTGTTTTTT
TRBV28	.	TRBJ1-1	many	CASSLTAISGMNTEAFF	TGTGCCAGCAGTTTAACCGCTATTTCCGGGATGAACACTGAAGCTTTCTTT